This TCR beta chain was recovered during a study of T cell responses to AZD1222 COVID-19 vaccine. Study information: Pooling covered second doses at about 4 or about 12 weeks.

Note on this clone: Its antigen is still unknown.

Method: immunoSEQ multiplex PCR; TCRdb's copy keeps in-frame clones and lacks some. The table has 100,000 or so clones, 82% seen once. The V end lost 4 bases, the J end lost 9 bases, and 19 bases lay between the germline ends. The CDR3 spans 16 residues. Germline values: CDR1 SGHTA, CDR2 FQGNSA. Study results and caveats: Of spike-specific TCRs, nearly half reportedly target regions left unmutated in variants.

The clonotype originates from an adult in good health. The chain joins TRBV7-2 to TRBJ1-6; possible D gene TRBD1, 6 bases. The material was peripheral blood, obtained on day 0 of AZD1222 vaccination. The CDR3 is CASSYPSGVGGSPLHF. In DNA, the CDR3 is TGTGCCAGCAGCTACCCCTCAGGGGTTGGGGGTTCACCCCTCCACTTT. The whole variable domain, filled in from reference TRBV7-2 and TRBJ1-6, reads GAGVSQSPSNKVTEKGKDVELRCDPISGHTALYWYRQSLGQGLEFLIYFQGNSAPDKSGLPSDRFSAERTGGSVSTLTIQRTQQEDSAVYLCASSYPSGVGGSPLHFGNGTRLTVT.